Each of the 10 T cell receptor beta chains below was sequenced from the same sample in a study of blood T cell repertoires in COVID-19. Clones were read by immunoSEQ multiplex PCR, and TCRdb kept only the in-frame ones, dropping some. The sample records 250,000 or so clones, about nine tenths being singletons. The source material was peripheral blood. The receptors originated from a man in his forties with active or convalescent COVID-19.

The rearrangement links TRBV24-1 to TRBJ1-1, with 7 bases identical to TRBD1. Germline V gene sequence: CDR1 KGHDR, CDR2 SFDVKD. This CDR3 comprises 14 residues. J was trimmed by 9 bases and V by 6 bases; bases with no gene match: 12. As DNA, the CDR3 is TGTGCCACCAGTCCCTCCTGGGACAGCGCCAAAGCTTTCTTT. Residues: CATSPSWDSAKAFF.

Turning to this clone: In the same sample, other DNA sequences code for this CDR3. This chain connects TRBV11-3 to TRBJ1-1; D gene uncertain. There are 14 residues in the CDR3. Per the germline V gene, CDR1 is SGHNT and CDR2 is YENEEA. V lost 0 bases to trimming and J lost 1 base, with 6 bases between them. The CDR3 sequence: CASSLDPRNTEAFF. The CDR3 DNA sequence: TGTGCCAGCAGCTTAGACCCCCGGAACACTGAAGCTTTCTTT.

This clone was observed a few times. The chain is built from TRBV6-5 and TRBJ1-1; D possibly corresponds to TRBD1 (5 bases). V was pared by 6 bases and J by 5 bases, with 13 bases between. CDR1 MNHEY and CDR2 SVGAGI come from the germline V gene. CDR3 length: 13 amino acids. The CDR3 region is CASSRSGKTEAFF. The CDR3, as DNA: TGTGCCAGCAGCCGGTCAGGGAAAACTGAAGCTTTCTTT.

The chain carries TRBV11-1 and TRBJ2-7, with 7 positions matching TRBD1. Trimming removed 1 base from V and 3 bases from J; junction bases left unmatched: 0. From germline, CDR1 is SGHAT and CDR2 FQDESV (reference sequence). The CDR3 is made up of 13 amino acids. CDR3 residues: CASSLGDSYEQYF. CDR3 nucleotide sequence: TGTGCCAGCAGCTTAGGGGACAGCTACGAGCAGTACTTC.

This clone was observed once. The rearrangement uses TRBV6-4 and TRBJ2-3, with a tentative D call TRBD2 (6 bases). The CDR3 is 17 amino acids. The ends were cut back, 2 bases at V and 4 bases at J, with 19 bases in the middle. Germline values: CDR1 MRHNA, CDR2 SNTAGT. CDR3 loop: CASSDPLRDGEPDTQYF. CDR3 coding DNA: TGTGCCAGCAGTGACCCGCTGCGGGACGGTGAACCAGATACGCAGTATTTT.

The chain recombines TRBV18 with TRBJ2-7; D not certain. The germline V gene encodes CDR1 KGHSH and CDR2 LQKENI. The germline V and J ends were trimmed by 3 bases and 0 bases, with 15 bases remaining between them. The CDR3 is 16 amino acids. The CDR3 sequence: CASSPFRQELSYEQYF. CDR3 nucleotide sequence: TGTGCCAGCTCACCCTTTAGGCAGGAACTCTCCTACGAGCAGTACTTC.

The chain joins TRBV9 to TRBJ1-2; TRBD1 might be the D (5 bases). Deletions cut 2 bases from V and 5 bases from J, with 10 bases between. The CDR3 loop spans 13 amino acids. The germline gives CDR1 SGDLS, CDR2 YYNGEE. CDR3 loop: CASSVGGLYGYTF. DNA for the CDR3: TGTGCCAGCAGCGTCGGGGGTTTGTATGGCTACACCTTC.

Remarks on this clone: The same CDR3 is also encoded by other DNA sequences in this sample. This chain uses TRBV27 with TRBJ2-7; 7 bases agree with TRBD1. The V gene end was trimmed by 5 bases and the J gene end by 2 bases; junction bases not matched to a gene: 3. This CDR3 contains 13 residues. The V gene's germline CDR1 is MNHEY and CDR2 SMNVEV (reference sequence). The CDR3 protein is CASSPGQAYEQYF. The CDR3, as DNA: TGTGCCAGCAGTCCCGGACAGGCCTACGAGCAGTACTTC.

The chain recombines TRBV18 with TRBJ1-3; possible D gene TRBD1, 6 bases. V was cut by 4 bases and J by 2 bases, with 15 bases left in between. CDR1 and CDR2 (germline): KGHSH, LQKENI. This CDR3 is built from 16 residues. The CDR3 is CASSLSSGGAGNTIYF. Here the CDR3 DNA reads TGTGCCAGCTCACTTTCAAGTGGGGGCGCTGGAAACACCATATATTTT.

The chain carries TRBV18 and TRBJ1-1; 9 nucleotides agree with TRBD1. After removal of 3 bases from V and 3 bases from J, the junction contained 5 bases not matched to a gene. The germline V gene has CDR1 KGHSH and CDR2 LQKENI. This CDR3 spans 15 amino acids. CDR3 protein: CASSPRQGEDTEAFF. The DNA for the CDR3 is TGTGCCAGCTCACCGAGACAGGGGGAGGACACTGAAGCTTTCTTT.